This TCR beta chain derives from a study of shared clonotypes between healthy human individuals. The germline V gene has CDR1 WNHNN and CDR2 SYGVQD (reference sequence). The length of the CDR3 is 15 residues. V shed 6 bases and J 8 bases; nucleotides not matched to a gene: 9. Evenly divided among several immunoSEQ plates was the genomic DNA of each subset. Per the original data handling: ImmunoSEQ sequences covered only the junction and lacked quality scores; filtering therefore differed. The table came from immunoSEQ multiplex PCR; TCRdb's copy has only in-frame clones and leaves some out. For V, J and clone size, that table is used; D and trimming come from the DNA. The table has about 490,000 clones, 76% seen once.

The rearrangement uses TRBV10-1 and TRBJ2-2, with 10 bases fitting TRBD2. This TCR was sampled from a middle-aged woman in good health. Some clones in this sample may be carry-over from other donors' samples. Sequenced input: PBMCs. CDR3 DNA sequence: TGCGCCAGCAGCAGGACCCCTAGCGGGAGAGGGGAGCTGTTTTTT. Translating it yields CASSRTPSGRGELFF.